Sequencing of this T cell receptor (beta chain) was carried out in a study of T cell responses to AZD1222 COVID-19 vaccine. Study-wide results and limits: Breadth and depth of Spike-specific TCRs rose after two AZD1222 doses. Only a handful of AZD1222 recipients, more than five in all, had baseline seropositivity. Clonal diversity may have been underestimated in mostly white British donors.

To note about this clone: Its matching antigen is unknown.

Clones were sequenced by immunoSEQ multiplex PCR, and TCRdb holds only the in-frame ones, with some missing. This sample has roughly 130,000 clones, with approximately 85% found just once. V was clipped by 6 bases and J by 1 base; unmatched bases: 6. The germline V gene has CDR1 LNHDA and CDR2 SQIVND (reference sequence). The CDR3 totals 15 residues. V gene TRBV19 combines with J gene TRBJ2-1; 7 positions match TRBD2. The sequence derives from an adult in good health. The sequencing here drew on peripheral blood, taken on day 0 of AZD1222 vaccination. The CDR3 DNA reads as TGTGCCAGTAGACCTGGGACTATATCCTACAATGAGCAGTTCTTC. Translated, it gives CASRPGTISYNEQFF.